These T cell receptor beta chains were read from a single sample in a study of T cell responses to AZD1222 COVID-19 vaccine. The assay was immunoSEQ multiplex PCR, and TCRdb's table has in-frame clones only and misses some. The sample lists about 130,000 clones, roughly 90% occurring once. The sample here was peripheral blood, taken on day 0 of AZD1222 vaccination. Receptor source: an adult in good health. CDR3s include the opening cysteine and the closing phenylalanine or tryptophan. A D gene is named only where the DNA matches it firmly. Clone size appears in some rows only: once, few, many, or a class for an expanded clone.

J	size	V	D	CDR3	DNA
TRBJ2-1	NA	TRBV7-3	TRBD2	CASSLSEVAMRENEQFF	TGTGCCAGCAGCTTAAGTGAGGTGGCGATGCGGGAGAATGAGCAGTTCTTC
TRBJ2-3	NA	TRBV21-1	NA	CASSKERLAGGPLLDTQYF	TGTGCCAGCAGCAAAGAGAGACTAGCGGGAGGGCCATTGTTAGATACGCAGTATTTT
TRBJ1-5	NA	TRBV2	TRBD1	CASSLGQGRQPQHF	TGTGCCAGCAGTCTAGGACAGGGGAGGCAGCCCCAGCATTTT
TRBJ2-7	NA	TRBV9	NA	CASTETEGRGLALEQYF	TGTGCCAGCACCGAAACCGAAGGGAGGGGGCTTGCTCTCGAGCAGTACTTC
TRBJ2-7	NA	TRBV5-1	TRBD2	CASSFSVAGDYEQYF	TGCGCCAGCAGCTTCTCCGTAGCGGGAGATTACGAGCAGTACTTC
TRBJ2-1	NA	TRBV6-5	TRBD1	CASSPGQGGNEQFF	TGTGCCAGCAGCCCGGGACAGGGCGGCAATGAGCAGTTCTTC
TRBJ1-2	NA	TRBV3-1/TRBV3-2	TRBD1	CASSQGTGAEWGGYTF	TGTGCCAGCAGCCAAGGGACAGGGGCCGAGTGGGGTGGCTACACCTTC
TRBJ2-3	NA	TRBV7-3	NA	CASSPSMSTDTQYF	TGTGCCAGCAGCCCCTCTATGAGCACAGATACGCAGTATTTT
TRBJ2-3	NA	TRBV11-3	NA	CASSPAFGGGTDTQYF	TGTGCCAGCAGCCCCGCCTTCGGGGGAGGCACAGATACGCAGTATTTT
TRBJ2-7	NA	TRBV6-5	NA	CASRQGRFYEQYF	TGTGCCAGCAGACAGGGTCGCTTCTACGAGCAGTACTTC
TRBJ1-2	NA	TRBV4-3	NA	CASSPEADYGYTF	TGCGCCAGCAGCCCTGAGGCAGATTATGGCTACACCTTC
TRBJ1-1	once	TRBV9	NA	CASSVTGPRTEAFF	TGTGCCAGCAGCGTAACAGGCCCTCGCACTGAAGCTTTCTTT
TRBJ2-3	NA	TRBV7-8	TRBD2	CASSTPRREGWTDTQYF	TGTGCCAGCAGCACACCAAGGCGGGAGGGTTGGACAGATACGCAGTATTTT
TRBJ2-2	NA	TRBV11-3	NA	CASSPGGGGTGELFF	TGTGCCAGCAGCCCCGGTGGGGGAGGCACCGGGGAGCTGTTTTTT
TRBJ2-1	NA	TRBV11-2	NA	CASSLYQDNEQFF	TGTGCCAGCAGCTTGTATCAAGACAATGAGCAGTTCTTC
TRBJ2-4	NA	TRBV19	NA	CASSMGQGSIQYF	TGTGCCAGTAGTATGGGCCAGGGGAGCATTCAGTACTTC
TRBJ1-1	NA	TRBV19	TRBD1	CASSVGTGRGNTEAFF	TGTGCCAGTAGTGTGGGGACAGGCAGGGGGAACACTGAAGCTTTCTTT
TRBJ2-7	NA	TRBV7-2	TRBD2	CASSPRGGEQYF	TGTGCCAGCAGCCCCCGGGGGGGCGAGCAGTACTTC
TRBJ2-7	few	TRBV9	NA	CASSVGTLGNYEQYF	TGTGCCAGCAGCGTAGGCACCCTGGGGAACTACGAGCAGTACTTC
TRBJ1-2	NA	TRBV24-1	TRBD1	CATSGTGGNYGYTF	TGTGCCACCAGTGGAACAGGGGGTAACTATGGCTACACCTTC
TRBJ2-1	NA	TRBV19	TRBD1	CASRWAGTGDNEQFF	TGTGCCAGTAGATGGGCAGGGACAGGCGACAATGAGCAGTTCTTC
TRBJ2-5	NA	TRBV21-1	NA	CASSSGVGSGETQYF	TGTGCCAGCAGCTCAGGGGTAGGTAGCGGGGAGACCCAGTACTTC
TRBJ2-7	NA	TRBV6-5	TRBD1	CASSRPGQGLYEQYF	TGTGCCAGCAGTAGGCCCGGACAGGGACTTTACGAGCAGTACTTC
TRBJ1-2	NA	TRBV7-8	NA	CASSFAGNYGYTF	TGTGCCAGCAGCTTCGCAGGGAACTATGGCTACACCTTC
TRBJ1-1	NA	TRBV6-1	NA	CASSEARRTVGGSTEAFF	TGTGCCAGCAGTGAAGCGCGTCGGACAGTCGGGGGTTCGACTGAAGCTTTCTTT
TRBJ1-5	NA	TRBV7-2	TRBD1	CASSIDRAQPQHF	TGTGCCAGCAGCATCGACAGGGCGCAGCCCCAGCATTTT
TRBJ1-1	NA	TRBV7-3	TRBD1	CASSRDRGENTEAFF	TGTGCCAGCAGCCGGGACAGAGGCGAGAACACTGAAGCTTTCTTT
TRBJ2-3	NA	TRBV25-1	TRBD2	CASSGTGGFTDTQYF	TGTGCCAGCAGTGGGACGGGGGGTTTCACAGATACGCAGTATTTT
TRBJ2-3	NA	TRBV19	TRBD2	CASSIDLLGAGGSTDTQYF	TGTGCCAGTAGTATAGATCTCTTAGGTGCGGGAGGTAGCACAGATACGCAGTATTTT
TRBJ2-1	NA	TRBV11-2	NA	CASSLWSGGAPGQFF	TGTGCCAGCAGCTTATGGTCTGGCGGGGCCCCAGGGCAGTTCTTC
TRBJ1-2	NA	TRBV4-1	NA	CASSQMSGRVDYGYTF	TGCGCCAGCAGCCAAATGAGTGGCAGGGTGGACTATGGCTACACCTTC
TRBJ1-6	once	TRBV27	NA	CASRDSINSPLHF	TGTGCCAGCAGGGACAGCATTAATTCACCCCTCCACTTT
TRBJ1-1	NA	TRBV11-2	NA	CASNLGSAEAFF	TGTGCCAGCAACCTCGGGTCGGCTGAAGCTTTCTTT
TRBJ2-7	once	TRBV24-1	NA	CATSDPGYEQYF	TGTGCCACCAGTGACCCAGGCTACGAGCAGTACTTC
TRBJ2-7	NA	TRBV7-6	NA	CASSGYGQSQYEQYF	TGTGCCAGCAGCGGTTACGGACAGTCGCAGTACGAGCAGTACTTC
TRBJ2-1	NA	TRBV27	TRBD2	CASSGGGAGDGYNEQFF	TGTGCCAGCAGTGGGGGAGGGGCGGGAGATGGATACAATGAGCAGTTCTTC
TRBJ1-5	few	TRBV19	NA	CASSIDRGAGNQPQHF	TGTGCCAGTAGTATAGATCGGGGGGCTGGCAATCAGCCCCAGCATTTT
TRBJ1-1	NA	TRBV7-2	NA	CASSLAPFKNTEAFF	TGTGCCAGCAGCTTAGCGCCCTTCAAGAACACTGAAGCTTTCTTT